One and the same sample provided the 13 T cell receptor beta chains below, sequenced in a study of PD-1 blockade in classical Hodgkin lymphoma. Clones were read by immunoSEQ multiplex PCR, and TCRdb kept only the in-frame ones, dropping some. There are 130,000 to 150,000 clones in the sample; approximately 72% occur only once, and 9.2% lies in the top ten. Each patient experienced a relapse that followed autologous stem cell transplantation, and brentuximab vedotin exposure varied. The source material was peripheral blood mononuclear cells (PBMCs), sampled before the second cycle of nivolumab. The receptor source for this set is a human donor with classical Hodgkin lymphoma.

The chain carries TRBV15 and TRBJ2-5; the D gene is possibly TRBD2 (5 bases). The CDR3 consists of 14 residues. Trimming left V 4 bases short and J 2 bases short, with 11 bases between. CDR1 is LNHNV and CDR2 is YYDKDF in the germline V gene (reference sequence). In DNA, the CDR3 is TGTGCCACCAGCACCCGGACGGGACAAGAGACCCAGTACTTC. Translation: CATSTRTGQETQYF.

The rearrangement joins TRBV7-3 to TRBJ2-2; TRBD2 matches at 11 bases. Germline CDR1 reads SGHTA; CDR2 reads FQGTGA. The CDR3 is 15 amino acids. Trimming removed 5 bases from V and 4 bases from J; junction bases left unmatched: 3. The CDR3 sequence: CASSRSGRGTGELFF. The CDR3 DNA reads as TGTGCCAGCAGCCGTAGCGGGAGGGGCACCGGGGAGCTGTTTTTT.

V and J are TRBV11-3 and TRBJ2-3; D may be TRBD2 (6 bases). Trimming left V 4 bases short and J 2 bases short, with 10 bases between. The CDR3 totals 14 residues. Germline CDR1 SGHNT, CDR2 YENEEA. In DNA, the CDR3 is TGTGCCAGCAGCTCGGGACTCGTCACAGATACGCAGTATTTT. Its protein product is CASSSGLVTDTQYF.

This clone was seen a single time. This chain links TRBV6-5 with TRBJ1-2; TRBD1 matches at 8 bases. The J segment lost 2 bases and the V segment lost 6 bases, leaving 8 bases of the junction unmatched. This CDR3 has 15 residues. Germline CDR1 is MNHEY and CDR2 is SVGAGI. The CDR3 reads CASSRRQGNNYGYTF. The CDR3, as DNA: TGTGCCAGCAGCCGCAGACAGGGGAACAACTATGGCTACACCTTC.

V and J are TRBV5-6 and TRBJ1-1; 11 nucleotides line up with TRBD1. Germline V lookup: CDR1 SGHDT, CDR2 YYEEEE. With 3 bases clipped from V and 3 bases from J, the junction kept 7 bases outside the gene matches. This CDR3 region has 16 residues. CDR3 region: CASSSRTGGFDTEAFF. The DNA of the CDR3 is TGTGCCAGCAGCTCGAGGACAGGGGGCTTCGACACTGAAGCTTTCTTT.

The rearrangement uses TRBV5-5 and TRBJ2-7; D gene unclear. In germline, CDR1 is SGHKS, CDR2 YYEKEE (reference sequence). The CDR3 consists of 13 residues. With 4 bases removed from V and 1 base from J, the gap between germline ends came to 9 bases. The CDR3 is CASSAYLSYEQYF. CDR3 DNA: TGTGCCAGCAGCGCGTACCTTTCCTACGAGCAGTACTTC.

The V gene is TRBV29-1, the J gene TRBJ1-2; no definite D call. The CDR3 has 14 amino acids. Trimming took 7 bases from V and 4 from J, leaving 19 bases between them. Germline V CDR1 and CDR2: SQVTM, ANQGSEA. CDR3 residues: CSALDPSRIYGYTF. CDR3 nucleotide sequence: TGCAGCGCCCTGGACCCTAGCCGGATCTATGGCTACACCTTC.

This clone was detected a few times. The chain is built from TRBV11-2 and TRBJ2-1, with D perhaps matching TRBD1 or TRBD2 (5 bases each). Deletions cut 4 bases from V and 4 bases from J, with 20 bases between. Germline V gene sequence: CDR1 SGHAT, CDR2 FQNNGV. This CDR3 is built from 17 residues. The CDR3 region is CASSSPSGAPQYNEQFF. CDR3 coding DNA: TGTGCCAGCAGCTCACCCTCCGGGGCCCCTCAATACAATGAGCAGTTCTTC.

The table lists this clone with a few counts. This chain joins TRBV20-1 and TRBJ1-1, with D unclear. The CDR3 extends over 11 amino acids. Germline CDR1 reads DFQATT; CDR2 reads SNEGSKA (reference sequence). Trimming cost V 3 bases and J 3 bases, with 5 bases left between them. CDR3 DNA: TGCAGTGCTAGGCCGTACACTGAAGCTTTCTTT. It translates to CSARPYTEAFF.

The chain uses TRBV12-5 and TRBJ1-2; D unclear. Germline CDR1 reads LGHNT; CDR2 reads FRNRAP. Trimming cost V 2 bases and J 5 bases, with 6 bases left between them. The CDR3 is made up of 12 amino acids. CDR3 in amino acids: CASGLSGYGYTF. The CDR3 bases are TGTGCTAGTGGTTTGTCCGGGTATGGCTACACCTTC.

Comment on this clone: The conserved final phenylalanine or tryptophan is absent from the CDR3, which likely points to a read error. No DNA is shown, since the ends of the CDR3 on it are uncertain; the CDR3 is the one TCRdb lists. The chain couples TRBV5-1 to TRBJ2-3; the D call in the table, TRBD2, was not verified against the DNA. From its first to its last residue, the CDR3 has 14 amino acids. Germline assignment: CDR1 SGHRS and CDR2 YFSETQ. This CDR3 reads CASSLVLGGAPGAV.

The V and J genes are TRBV7-3 and TRBJ2-2; a possible D gene is TRBD2 (5 bases). Trimming removed 4 bases from V and 1 base from J, with 10 bases in between. The CDR3 runs to 15 residues. The germline V gene has CDR1 SGHTA and CDR2 FQGTGA. The CDR3 is CASSSRTGNTGELFF. DNA of the CDR3: TGTGCCAGCAGCTCACGGACTGGGAACACCGGGGAGCTGTTTTTT.

The chain combines TRBV6-5 with TRBJ1-1, with a tentative D call TRBD1 (6 bases). The V and J ends lost 6 bases and 6 bases respectively, with 14 bases between them. CDR1 is MNHEY, CDR2 SVGAGI, per germline. The CDR3 has 13 amino acids. The CDR3 spells CASSRQAPPEAFF. The CDR3 bases are TGTGCCAGCAGCCGACAGGCTCCCCCTGAAGCTTTCTTT.